One and the same sample provided the 10 T cell receptor beta chains below, sequenced in a study of early T cells in non-severe SARS-CoV-2 infection. Using its own MiXCR run on the 5' RACE reads, TCRdb lists one record per CDR3 protein. This table has more than 95,000 distinct CDR3 sequences, more than 9.5% appearing once. The sequences come from whole blood, collected at baseline. These receptors were collected from an adult who was a healthcare worker with PCR-confirmed SARS-CoV-2 infection or an uninfected control (not recorded which).

The chain carries TRBV6-2 or TRBV6-3 and TRBJ2-4; D is unresolved. The CDR3 has 14 residues. V was cut by 6 bases and J by 0 bases, with 9 bases left in between. The V gene's germline CDR1 is MNHEY and CDR2 SVGEGT. For the CDR3, the DNA is TGTGCCAGCAGGGGGTTAATAGCCAAAAACATTCAGTACTTC. This translates into CASRGLIAKNIQYF.

This clonotype turned up a few times. J is TRBJ2-1 and V is TRBV12-5, with D tentatively TRBD2 (5 bases). The germline CDR1 and CDR2 sequences are LGHNT and FRNRAP. This CDR3 region has 14 residues. Trimming removed 5 bases at V and 0 bases at J, with 8 bases between. CDR3 sequence reads: CASGPGLSYNEQFF. CDR3 nucleotide sequence: TGTGCTAGTGGTCCCGGACTCTCCTACAATGAGCAGTTCTTC.

The chain is built from TRBV7-2 and TRBJ1-4; tentative D call: TRBD1 (5 bases). The germline gives CDR1 SGHTA, CDR2 FQGNSA. Trimming shortened V by 5 bases and J by 8 bases, and 18 bases separated the two germline ends. This CDR3 spans 15 amino acids. CDR3 bases: TGTGCCAGCAGCGTGGGACTCGCTATGGGGGAAAAACTGTTTTTT. It specifies CASSVGLAMGEKLFF.

This chain links TRBV4-1 with TRBJ1-2; D gene ambiguous. This CDR3 has 16 amino acids. The V and J ends lost 7 bases and 1 base respectively, with 19 bases between them. Germline V gene sequence: CDR1 MGHRA, CDR2 YSYEKL. The CDR3 coding sequence is TGCGCCAGCACCCCGGTGCGCGGCCTGCTTAACTATGGCTACACCTTC. As protein: CASTPVRGLLNYGYTF.

This clonotype turned up a few times. This chain links TRBV29-1 with TRBJ1-1, with D possibly being TRBD1 (5 bases). CDR1 is SQVTM and CDR2 is ANQGSEA in the germline V gene. The ends were cut back, 8 bases at V and 6 bases at J, with 19 bases in the middle. This CDR3 has 13 amino acids. The CDR3 reads CSSQGIGRAEAFF. In nucleotides, the CDR3 is TGCAGCTCTCAGGGAATCGGTAGGGCTGAAGCTTTCTTT.

This clonotype was recorded many times. The chain employs TRBV5-5 and TRBJ2-7; D is uncertain. Trimming cost V 0 bases and J 6 bases, with 10 bases left between them. The CDR3 is 13 residues long. The germline gives CDR1 SGHKS, CDR2 YYEKEE (reference sequence). CDR3 sequence reads: CASSLALRREQYF. CDR3 coding DNA: TGTGCCAGCAGCTTGGCGCTTCGACGCGAGCAGTACTTC.

This clonotype was observed at least ten times. V usage is TRBV12-3 or TRBV12-4 and J usage is TRBJ1-2; D not resolved. The length of the CDR3 is 14 residues. Trimming stripped 3 bases from V and 8 bases from J, with 16 bases between. The chain's CDR3 is CASSFNQLRRGYTF. CDR3 nucleotides: TGTGCCAGCAGTTTCAACCAGTTAAGACGAGGCTACACCTTC.

This clonotype was picked up many times. The gene calls are TRBV6-2 or TRBV6-3 and TRBJ2-7; 12 positions agree with TRBD2. The V gene's germline CDR1 is MNHEY and CDR2 SVGEGT. This CDR3 spans 15 amino acids. After removal of 4 bases from V and 2 bases from J, the junction contained 3 bases not matched to a gene. The DNA of the CDR3 is TGTGCCAGCAGTTTGAGACTAGCGGGAGCCTACGAGCAGTACTTC. Residues: CASSLRLAGAYEQYF.

This chain uses TRBV7-9 with TRBJ2-5; 12 bases map to TRBD1. Trimming took 5 bases from V and 5 from J; bases not matched to a gene: 3. Germline lookup yields CDR1 SEHNR and CDR2 FQNEAQ (reference sequence). This CDR3 comprises 14 residues. CDR3 protein: CASSGTGGVETQYF. The CDR3 DNA reads as TGTGCCAGCAGCGGGACAGGGGGCGTTGAGACCCAGTACTTC.

The chain recombines TRBV5-8 with TRBJ1-5, with D possibly matching TRBD1 (5 bases). The V end was cut by 3 bases, the J end by 2 bases, with 18 bases between. The CDR3 contains 17 residues. Germline assignment: CDR1 SGHTS and CDR2 YDEGEE. The CDR3 DNA follows: TGTGCCAGCAGCTGGTGGCAGGGAACGGGAGGCAATCAGCCCCAGCATTTT. It codes for CASSWWQGTGGNQPQHF.